The next 17 T cell receptor beta chains were all read from a single sample in a study of T-cell memory formation after mild COVID-19. TCRdb ran MiXCR on the 5' RACE reads and lists one entry per CDR3 protein. Here the sample spans around 110,000 distinct CDR3 sequences, approximately 15% being singletons. The sequenced sample consisted of PBMCs or a T cell subset sorted from them (not recorded which). The receptors shown here come from an adult woman who had mild COVID-19 (a few samples of this study predate the infection). Cell type and time point are not known.

This rearrangement joins TRBV6-2 or TRBV6-3 to TRBJ2-1; perhaps TRBD2 as D (5 bases). With 10 bases removed from V and 7 bases from J, the gap between germline ends came to 23 bases. The CDR3 loop spans 15 amino acids. Germline V lookup: CDR1 MNHEY, CDR2 SVGEGT. The CDR3 reads CATKIRDAHFNEQFF. The CDR3 DNA is TGTGCCACCAAAATACGGGATGCTCATTTTAATGAGCAGTTCTTC.

The chain uses TRBV6-2 or TRBV6-3 and TRBJ1-1; tentatively, D is TRBD1 (6 bases). The CDR3 loop spans 15 amino acids. CDR1 is MNHEY and CDR2 is SVGEGT in the germline V gene. V was cut by 2 bases and J by 11 bases, with 21 bases left in between. This chain's CDR3 is CASSYERDTPSEAFF. For the CDR3, the DNA is TGTGCCAGCAGTTACGAAAGGGACACCCCATCCGAGGCTTTCTTT.

This clonotype was seen a handful of times. The CDR3 loop reads CARGTTQETQYF. CDR3 bases: TGTGCCAGGGGAACAACGCAAGAGACCCAGTACTTC. V gene TRBV6-2 or TRBV6-3 combines with J gene TRBJ2-5; no clear D. The germline CDR1 and CDR2 sequences are MNHEY and SVGEGT. Trimming took 9 bases from V and 2 from J, leaving 10 bases between them. The CDR3 loop spans 12 amino acids.

The V gene is TRBV9, the J gene TRBJ1-1; D may be TRBD1 (5 bases). Germline V CDR1 and CDR2: SGDLS, YYNGEE. CDR3 length: 15 residues. Trimming shortened V by 5 bases and J by 0 bases, and 14 bases separated the two germline ends. For the CDR3, the DNA is TGTGCCAGCAGTGCGGGTGGGGCATTGAACACTGAAGCTTTCTTT. This translates into CASSAGGALNTEAFF.

This clonotype has just a few counts. The chain links TRBV4-3 to TRBJ1-1; the D gene is possibly TRBD1 (6 bases). Trimming stripped 0 bases from V and 5 bases from J, with 10 bases between. Per the germline V gene, CDR1 is LGHNA and CDR2 is YSLEER. The CDR3 extends over 14 amino acids. The CDR3 protein is CASSQDRGKTEAFF. In DNA, the CDR3 is TGCGCCAGCAGCCAAGACAGGGGAAAAACTGAAGCTTTCTTT.

This clonotype has just a few counts. The chain carries TRBV27 and TRBJ2-3; TRBD2 matches 11 bases. J was trimmed by 6 bases and V by 5 bases; bases with no gene match: 16. The CDR3 sequence is 18 residues long. Germline values: CDR1 MNHEY, CDR2 SMNVEV (reference sequence). The CDR3 coding sequence is TGTGCCAGCAGTCTGCTCAGCCCGGGACTAGCGGCTCATGATACGCAGTATTTT. Its translation is CASSLLSPGLAAHDTQYF.

This clonotype occurred a few times. The chain employs TRBV20-1 and TRBJ2-1, with TRBD1 matching over 7 bases. The CDR3 covers 16 residues. From germline, CDR1 is DFQATT and CDR2 SNEGSKA (reference sequence). V was clipped by 1 base and J by 8 bases; unmatched bases: 14. In DNA form, the CDR3 reads TGCAGTGCTAGAGCTGAAACAGGGGTTTTGTACGATGAGCAGTTCTTC. Its translation: CSARAETGVLYDEQFF.

This clonotype has just a few counts. The rearrangement uses TRBV11-3 and TRBJ1-1, with TRBD1 as a possible D gene (6 bases). The CDR3 loop spans 16 amino acids. Germline V gene sequence: CDR1 SGHNT, CDR2 YENEEA. V gave up 5 bases and J gave up 0 bases, with 16 bases separating them. CDR3 amino acids: CASSPETGRMNTEAFF. The CDR3 bases are TGTGCCAGCAGCCCCGAGACAGGCAGAATGAACACTGAAGCTTTCTTT.

This clonotype was detected many times. The rearrangement links TRBV6-1 to TRBJ2-5, with TRBD2 as a possible D gene (7 bases). This CDR3 contains 20 residues. Germline V gene sequence: CDR1 MNHNS, CDR2 SASEGT. V lost 4 bases to trimming and J lost 3 bases, with 30 bases between them. CDR3 protein: CASSGSGTPLGRGGEETQYF. For the CDR3, the DNA is TGTGCCAGCAGTGGATCCGGGACCCCATTGGGGAGGGGGGGAGAAGAGACCCAGTACTTC.

This clonotype was counted only a few times. The V call is TRBV24-1, the J call TRBJ2-5; TRBD2 agrees at 10 bases. Germline lookup yields CDR1 KGHDR and CDR2 SFDVKD. The CDR3 spans 16 residues. With 1 base clipped from V and 3 bases from J, the junction kept 4 bases outside the gene matches. CDR3: CATSDLAGGPEETQYF. CDR3 bases: TGTGCCACCAGTGATTTAGCGGGAGGGCCTGAAGAGACCCAGTACTTC.

CDR3 sequence: CASSSPGTGGSEQYF. CDR3 nucleotides: TGTGCCAGCAGCTCACCCGGGACAGGGGGCTCCGAGCAGTACTTC. The genes are TRBV7-6 and TRBJ2-7; TRBD1 matches at 12 bases. Germline trimming cut 4 bases from V and 6 bases from J; bases unmatched to any gene: 7. Germline V gives CDR1 SGHVS, CDR2 FNYEAQ. The CDR3 runs 15 residues.

This clonotype was seen more than once but under ten times. The chain carries TRBV19 and TRBJ2-1; unclear D gene. In germline, CDR1 is LNHDA, CDR2 SQIVND (reference sequence). The V and J ends lost 3 bases and 9 bases respectively, with 9 bases between them. The CDR3 is made up of 12 amino acids. The CDR3, as DNA: TGTGCCAGTAGTATGATATCGGGTGAGCAGTTCTTC. It yields the protein CASSMISGEQFF.

This clonotype has at least ten counts. The chain couples TRBV4-2 to TRBJ2-7; possibly TRBD1 for D (5 bases). The CDR3 is 14 residues long. The germline V gene encodes CDR1 LGHNA and CDR2 YNFKEQ. Trimming removed 0 bases from V and 1 base from J, with 7 bases in between. The CDR3 here is CASSQETVSYEQYF. DNA of the CDR3: TGTGCCAGCAGCCAAGAGACAGTGTCCTACGAGCAGTACTTC.

The chain links TRBV20-1 to TRBJ1-4; 7 bases agree with TRBD1. Germline-derived CDR1 and CDR2 are DFQATT and SNEGSKA (reference sequence). The CDR3 is 14 amino acids. Trimming removed 1 base from V and 13 bases from J; junction bases left unmatched: 12. The CDR3 loop is CSARATDRKDILFF. The DNA for the CDR3 is TGCAGTGCTAGAGCCACGGACAGGAAGGATATACTGTTTTTT.

The rearrangement links TRBV12-3 or TRBV12-4 to TRBJ2-4; 7 positions match TRBD2. J gave up 6 bases and V 3 bases, and 2 bases lay outside the gene matches. The CDR3 is made up of 13 amino acids. This chain's CDR3 is CASSFGGGNIQYF. CDR3 nucleotide sequence: TGTGCCAGCAGTTTCGGCGGGGGAAACATTCAGTACTTC.

V usage is TRBV19 and J usage is TRBJ1-1, with TRBD1 matching 7 bases. The CDR3 consists of 14 residues. Germline V gene sequence: CDR1 LNHDA, CDR2 SQIVND (reference sequence). Germline trimming cut 1 base from V and 4 bases from J; bases unmatched to any gene: 3. Written as DNA, the CDR3 is TGTGCCAGTAGTATAGGATCAGGGGGCACTGAAGCTTTCTTT. This codes for CASSIGSGGTEAFF.

The CDR3 is CASRPGTGWHGYTF. CDR3 bases: TGTGCCAGCAGACCTGGGACAGGGTGGCATGGCTACACCTTC. V and J are TRBV27 and TRBJ1-2, with 9 bases lining up with TRBD1. Germline CDR1 MNHEY, CDR2 SMNVEV (reference sequence). The V and J ends lost 6 bases and 6 bases, in that order; junction bases with no gene match: 8. The CDR3 length is 14 residues.